The 21 T cell receptor beta chains below come from one sample, sequenced in a study of T cells in Graves' hyperthyroidism and ophthalmopathy. The CDR3 regions of TCR beta were amplified from RNA transcripts. Carried out on the TCR CDR3, a first-round RT-PCR used the HTBI primer set. MiXCR, run by TCRdb on the multiplex PCR reads, gives a single entry per CDR3 protein. The sample includes some 620,000 distinct CDR3 sequences, roughly 15% seen only once; the top ten take 3.5% to 4%. The sample was blood. The origin of the receptors is a woman in her 30s with Graves' hyperthyroidism.

This clonotype was observed at least ten times. This chain uses TRBV3-1 with TRBJ2-7; no firm D call. The germline V and J ends were trimmed by 2 bases and 4 bases, with 15 bases remaining between them. The CDR3 length is 15 residues. Per the germline V gene, CDR1 is LGHDT and CDR2 is YNNKEL (reference sequence). The chain's CDR3 is CASSQYDRLSYEQYF. CDR3 sequence (DNA): TGTGCCAGCAGCCAATACGACCGCCTAAGTTACGAGCAGTACTTC.

A remark on this clonotype: This may be a read error: a much more frequent sequence differs by one nucleotide. This chain joins TRBV27 and TRBJ2-7; maybe TRBD2 (6 bases). The CDR3 covers 15 residues. Between the trimmed V and J ends, which lost 2 bases and 6 bases, there was a span of 17 bases. Germline-derived CDR1 and CDR2 are MNHEY and SMNVEV (reference sequence). Here the CDR3 DNA reads TGTGCCAGCAGTTTAGTCGGTCCAGTGGGAGGCGAGCAGTACTTC. Residues: CASSLVGPVGGEQYF.

This clonotype was seen many times. The rearrangement joins TRBV28 to TRBJ1-5; TRBD1 matches 7 bases. CDR1 and CDR2 from the germline V gene are MDHEN and SYDVKM. CDR3 length: 14 amino acids. The CDR3 here is CATTRTGATLPQHF. CDR3 nucleotides: TGTGCAACCACCCGGACAGGAGCCACCTTGCCCCAGCATTTT.

At least ten counts were recorded for this clonotype. The chain combines TRBV7-2 with TRBJ1-5; the D gene is possibly TRBD1 (6 bases). The V gene's germline CDR1 is SGHTA and CDR2 FQGNSA. CDR3 length: 13 amino acids. The ends were cut back, 7 bases at V and 4 bases at J, with 11 bases in the middle. The CDR3 region is CASTWTVNQPQHF. The CDR3 DNA reads TGTGCCAGCACCTGGACAGTTAATCAGCCCCAGCATTTT.

The sample holds many counts of this clonotype. V gene TRBV27 combines with J gene TRBJ2-7, with TRBD2 matching 9 bases. J lost 3 bases, V lost 0 bases, and 3 bases had no gene match. Germline V gene data show CDR1 as MNHEY and CDR2 as SMNVEV (reference sequence). This CDR3 contains 15 residues. The CDR3 sequence: CASSLSGTSNYEQYF. CDR3 in DNA: TGTGCCAGCAGTTTATCCGGGACTAGCAACTACGAGCAGTACTTC.

The gene calls are TRBV9 and TRBJ2-3; 9 bases line up with TRBD2. CDR3 length equals 15 residues. V lost 6 bases, J lost 2 bases, and 7 bases stayed unmatched. CDR1 and CDR2 from the germline V gene are SGDLS and YYNGEE. This CDR3 reads CASTDSGRVTDTQYF. CDR3 nucleotide sequence: TGTGCCAGCACCGATAGCGGGAGAGTCACAGATACGCAGTATTTT.

A word on this clonotype: Being one base from a much bigger clone, this may be a read error. The CDR3 region has the DNA TGTGCCAGCAGTTCCCGAACTAGCGGTACCTACGATGAGCAGTTCTTC. Encoded protein: CASSSRTSGTYDEQFF. The chain combines TRBV28 with TRBJ2-1; TRBD2 agrees at 8 bases. The germline gives CDR1 MDHEN, CDR2 SYDVKM. CDR3 length: 16 residues.

This chain joins TRBV29-1 and TRBJ2-6; D may match TRBD1 or TRBD2 (5 bases each). The CDR3 loop spans 15 amino acids. Trimming left V 5 bases short and J 2 bases short, with 13 bases between. Germline CDR1 reads SQVTM; CDR2 reads ANQGSEA. The CDR3 reads CSVTGAKTGANVLTF. CDR3 DNA: TGCAGCGTTACCGGGGCCAAGACTGGGGCCAACGTCCTGACTTTC.

The rearrangement joins TRBV27 to TRBJ1-6, with D hard to call. Germline V CDR1 and CDR2: MNHEY, SMNVEV (reference sequence). The CDR3 extends over 16 amino acids. The V end was cut by 2 bases, the J end by 0 bases, with 8 bases between. The CDR3 spells CASSLIRSSYNSPLHF. The DNA for the CDR3 is TGTGCCAGCAGTTTAATCAGGAGCTCCTATAATTCACCCCTCCACTTT.

In this sample, this clonotype turned up many times. This rearrangement joins TRBV5-5 to TRBJ1-4, with 10 bases fitting TRBD1. The ends lost 0 bases at V and 4 bases at J; junction bases unmatched: 3. Germline-derived CDR1 and CDR2 are SGHKS and YYEKEE (reference sequence). The CDR3 runs 16 residues. The CDR3 sequence is CASSLGQGAFNEKLFF. CDR3 sequence (DNA): TGTGCCAGCAGCTTGGGACAGGGGGCATTTAATGAAAAACTGTTTTTT. Drawing the rest from reference TRBV5-5 and TRBJ1-4, the complete variable domain is DAGVTQSPTHLIKTRGQQVTLRCSPISGHKSVSWYQQVLGQGPQFIFQYYEKEERGRGNFPDRFSARQFPNYSSELNVNALLLGDSALYLCASSLGQGAFNEKLFFGSGTQLSVL.

The CDR3: CASSSDFFSEAFF. CDR3 DNA: TGTGCCAGCAGCTCAGACTTCTTTTCTGAAGCTTTCTTT. The chain uses TRBV7-2 and TRBJ1-1; unclear D gene. The CDR3 sequence is 13 residues long. The V and J ends lost 4 bases and 6 bases respectively, with 12 bases between them. Per germline, CDR1 SGHTA and CDR2 FQGNSA.

Many counts were recorded for this clonotype. V is TRBV28 and J is TRBJ1-5; D possibly corresponds to TRBD1 (6 bases). The germline gives CDR1 MDHEN, CDR2 SYDVKM. CDR3 length: 16 amino acids. V shed 6 bases and J shed 2 bases, with 17 bases lying between them. The CDR3: CASSQIQGMGNQPQHF. CDR3 sequence (DNA): TGTGCCAGCAGCCAAATACAGGGTATGGGCAATCAGCCCCAGCATTTT.

Comments on this clonotype: A much larger clone is a single base away; this may be a read error. V is TRBV2 and J is TRBJ1-4; the D gene is possibly TRBD1 (5 bases). CDR1 SNHLY and CDR2 FYNNEI come from the germline V gene. The CDR3 has 13 residues. The chain's CDR3 is CASSRQPNEKLLF. In DNA form, the CDR3 reads TGTGCCAGCAGTAGACAGCCCAATGAAAAACTGCTTTTT. Full variable domain (missing parts from reference TRBV2 and TRBJ1-4): EPEVTQTPSHQVTQMGQEVILRCVPISNHLYFYWYRQILGQKVEFLVSFYNNEISEKSEIFDDQFSVERPDGSNFTLKIRSTKLEDSAMYFCASSRQPNEKLLFGSGTQLSVL.

This clonotype was found many times. This chain joins TRBV27 and TRBJ1-2; 7 bases are a match to TRBD1. The CDR3 consists of 13 residues. Unmatched junction bases numbered 1, after V lost 2 bases and J lost 4 bases. The germline V gene has CDR1 MNHEY and CDR2 SMNVEV (reference sequence). This CDR3 is CASSLGDSYGYTF. DNA of the CDR3: TGTGCCAGCAGTTTAGGGGACAGCTATGGCTACACCTTC.

This clonotype was seen more than once but under ten times. The genes are TRBV28 and TRBJ1-6, with a weak D call TRBD1 (6 bases). Germline CDR1 reads MDHEN; CDR2 reads SYDVKM. CDR3 length: 15 amino acids. Trimming removed 3 bases from V and 8 bases from J, with 14 bases in between. The CDR3 DNA sequence: TGTGCCAGCAGTTTCCCCCCAAGGGGGGATTCACCCCTCCACTTT. Protein product: CASSFPPRGDSPLHF. Complete variable domain (other parts from reference TRBV28 and TRBJ1-6): DVKVTQSSRYLVKRTGEKVFLECVQDMDHENMFWYRQDPGLGLRLIYFSYDVKMKEKGDIPEGYSVSREKKERFSLILESASTNQTSMYLCASSFPPRGDSPLHFGNGTRLTVT.

This clonotype occurred a few times. V is TRBV6-1 and J is TRBJ2-3; D is perhaps TRBD1 (6 bases). V was cut by 3 bases and J by 2 bases, with 15 bases left in between. The CDR3 is made up of 16 amino acids. Germline V gene sequence: CDR1 MNHNS, CDR2 SASEGT. This chain's CDR3 is CASSDYGGHNTDTQYF. CDR3 bases: TGTGCCAGCAGTGACTATGGGGGACACAACACAGATACGCAGTATTTT.

In its sample, this clonotype was seen a few times. Being one base from a much bigger clone, this may be a read error. The chain is built from TRBV7-9 and TRBJ2-7; a weak D match, TRBD1 (5 bases). CDR3 length: 15 amino acids. Germline V gene lookup returns CDR1 SEHNR and CDR2 FQNEAQ (reference sequence). This CDR3 is CASSLGHRPSYGQYF. In nucleotides, the CDR3 is TGTGCCAGCAGCTTAGGGCACAGGCCGTCCTACGGGCAGTACTTC.

This clonotype was counted ten times or more. The DNA for the CDR3 is TGTGCCAGCAGTCTTCTAGCGCGGGAGCAGTACTTC. It yields the protein CASSLLAREQYF. The chain recombines TRBV12-3 or TRBV12-4 with TRBJ2-7, with D possibly matching TRBD2 (6 bases). The CDR3 consists of 12 residues. Trimming cost V 5 bases and J 7 bases, with 12 bases left between them.

Many counts were recorded for this clonotype. The CDR3: CASSTRESQEGFQETQYF. In DNA form, the CDR3 reads TGTGCCAGCAGTACACGAGAATCGCAGGAAGGGTTCCAAGAGACCCAGTACTTC. The genes are TRBV27 and TRBJ2-5; D remains unclear. CDR3 size: 18 residues. Trimming took off 5 bases at V and 1 base at J, with 23 bases between the two ends. Germline V gives CDR1 MNHEY, CDR2 SMNVEV (reference sequence).

In this sample, this clonotype turned up a few times. The rearrangement links TRBV7-9 to TRBJ2-1; 8 bases are shared with TRBD2. V dropped 7 bases and J dropped 7; count of bases not matched to a gene: 15. This CDR3 is built from 16 residues. Germline CDR1 is SEHNR and CDR2 is FQNEAQ (reference sequence). The CDR3 coding sequence is TGTGCCAGCATCCACCAGGGTAGCGGGATATTAAATGAGCAGTTCTTC. It is translated as CASIHQGSGILNEQFF.

The rearrangement uses TRBV5-1 and TRBJ2-7; tentatively, D is TRBD1 or TRBD2 (5 bases each). V lost 7 bases to trimming and J lost 4 bases, with 24 bases between them. The CDR3 is 16 residues long. Germline values: CDR1 SGHRS, CDR2 YFSETQ. The CDR3 DNA reads as TGCGCCAGCTCCATGGTAGGGGCAATTGGCGGGTACGAGCAGTACTTC. Translation gives CASSMVGAIGGYEQYF.